This T cell receptor beta chain was observed in a study of identical twins. Study-wide findings and caveats: Less excess twin sharing appeared in beta out-of-frame sequences.

This clonotype was seen only a few times. Its cognate antigen is unknown. V was shortened by 6 bases and J by 3 bases, with 14 bases between the two germline ends. The CDR3 consists of 13 residues. CDR1 is DFQATT and CDR2 is SNEGSKA in the germline V gene (reference sequence). TCRdb recomputed calls from the 5' RACE reads with MiXCR, one row per CDR3 protein. The table shows roughly 690,000 distinct CDR3 sequences, with over 20% occurring only once. In addition, the sample was reused for a study of T cells expressing NK-cell markers. This second study says: Beta-chain profiling covered CD3+CD56+NKG2C+, CD3+CD56+NKG2C- and CD3+CD56-NKG2C+ sorted subsets. The eight sequenced donors comprised seven who were HCMV-seropositive and one who was seronegative. What remained unclear was the HCMV specificity of expanded NKG2C+ T cell clones.

Sequences were obtained from PBMCs. This TCR was recovered from a woman under 30 in good health. The rearrangement uses TRBV20-1 and TRBJ1-2; no definite D call. Written as DNA, the CDR3 is TGCAGTGCCCCCATGGGCAAGGACTATGGCTACACCTTC. Translation gives CSAPMGKDYGYTF.